The 19 T cell receptor beta chains in this list originate from one sample, sequenced in a study of blood T cell repertoires in COVID-19. Using immunoSEQ multiplex PCR, the repertoire was profiled, and TCRdb retains in-frame clones only, with some absent. The table has 28,000 or so clones, approximately 91% seen once. Input material: peripheral blood. All receptors come from a man in his sixties with COVID-19, enrolled during active disease.

The J gene is TRBJ2-7, the V gene TRBV29-1; a weak D match, TRBD1 (6 bases). Germline V lookup: CDR1 SQVTM, CDR2 ANQGSEA. This CDR3 has 12 amino acids. The ends were cut back, 7 bases at V and 3 bases at J, with 13 bases in the middle. CDR3 amino acids: CSAGQKDYEQYF. CDR3 DNA: TGCAGCGCCGGACAGAAGGACTACGAGCAGTACTTC.

The chain recombines TRBV7-3 with TRBJ1-6; D remains unclear. Trimming took off 3 bases at V and 3 bases at J, with 12 bases between the two ends. This CDR3 has 16 amino acids. Looked up from germline, CDR1 is SGHTA and CDR2 is FQGTGA. The CDR3 sequence is CASSFSTADYNSPLHF. CDR3 nucleotide sequence: TGTGCCAGCAGCTTTAGCACGGCAGACTATAATTCACCCCTCCACTTT.

This chain joins TRBV15 and TRBJ2-5; 9 bases align to TRBD1. In germline, CDR1 is LNHNV, CDR2 YYDKDF (reference sequence). The junction had 3 bases not matched to a gene; V was cut back by 5 bases and J by 2 bases. CDR3 length equals 14 residues. In DNA, the CDR3 is TGTGCCACCAGCGAAGACAGGGGGCAAGAGACCCAGTACTTC. Residues: CATSEDRGQETQYF.

A single count supports this clone. V gene TRBV4-3 combines with J gene TRBJ2-4, with D possibly being TRBD2 (6 bases). Trimming took off 4 bases at V and 1 base at J, with 11 bases between the two ends. The CDR3 loop spans 15 amino acids. Germline V gene sequence: CDR1 LGHNA, CDR2 YSLEER. The CDR3 coding sequence is TGCGCCAGCAGCCCTAGCGTTCTTGCCAAAAACATTCAGTACTTC. It yields the protein CASSPSVLAKNIQYF.

The V call is TRBV28, the J call TRBJ2-7; D is perhaps TRBD2 (5 bases). Germline V gene data show CDR1 as MDHEN and CDR2 as SYDVKM. Between the trimmed V and J ends, which lost 6 bases and 3 bases, there was a span of 12 bases. The CDR3 runs to 13 residues. CDR3: CASRRSGIYEQYF. The CDR3 bases are TGTGCCAGCAGGAGATCGGGAATCTACGAGCAGTACTTC.

The chain joins TRBV28 to TRBJ2-2; maybe TRBD1 (6 bases). This CDR3 comprises 13 residues. Germline V gene sequence: CDR1 MDHEN, CDR2 SYDVKM. V lost 7 bases to trimming and J lost 5 bases, with 11 bases between them. Here the CDR3 DNA reads TGTGCCAGCAAACCCGACAGGACCGGGGAGCTGTTTTTT. Protein sequence: CASKPDRTGELFF.

The gene calls are TRBV7-2 and TRBJ2-1; 7 nucleotides match TRBD2. The germline V gene has CDR1 SGHTA and CDR2 FQGNSA. V dropped 1 base and J dropped 16; count of bases not matched to a gene: 4. The CDR3 covers 11 residues. The CDR3 DNA reads TGTGCCAGCAGCTTAGGCGGGGGAAAATTCTTC. It codes for CASSLGGGKFF. Drawing the rest from reference TRBV7-2 and TRBJ2-1, the complete variable domain is GAGVSQSPSNKVTEKGKDVELRCDPISGHTALYWYRQSLGQGLEFLIYFQGNSAPDKSGLPSDRFSAERTGGSVSTLTIQRTQQEDSAVYLCASSLGGGKFFGPGTRLTVL.

The chain recombines TRBV13 with TRBJ1-6, with 7 bases aligning to TRBD1. Per germline, CDR1 PRHDT and CDR2 FYEKMQ (reference sequence). This CDR3 region has 15 residues. V trimming: 5 bases; J trimming: 7 bases; junction bases outside the gene matches: 8. CDR3 coding DNA: TGTGCCAGCAGCCCCCGGGGACAGCTAAATTCACCCCTCCACTTT. This encodes CASSPRGQLNSPLHF.

This chain joins TRBV21-1 and TRBJ2-7; the D segment call TRBD2 is taken from the table without a DNA check. TRBV21-1 is marked as a pseudogene. CDR3 length: 15 residues. In nucleotides, the CDR3 is TGTGCCAGCAGTTTAGCGGGAGGGCCTATTTACGAGCAGTACTTC. As protein: CASSLAGGPIYEQYF.

V usage is TRBV7-2 and J usage is TRBJ2-7, with no clear D. V dropped 0 bases and J dropped 3 bases, with 6 bases sitting between them. Germline-derived CDR1 and CDR2 are SGHTA and FQGNSA. The CDR3 has 13 residues. The CDR3 protein is CASSLAYNYEQYF. The CDR3 region has the DNA TGTGCCAGCAGCTTAGCGTACAACTACGAGCAGTACTTC.

The chain recombines TRBV18 with TRBJ2-7, with D hard to call. Trimming took off 5 bases at V and 0 bases at J, with 11 bases between the two ends. Germline assignment: CDR1 KGHSH and CDR2 LQKENI. CDR3 length: 14 amino acids. The CDR3 protein is CASSAGPPSYEQYF. The CDR3, as DNA: TGTGCCAGCTCAGCAGGTCCCCCCTCCTACGAGCAGTACTTC. Full variable domain (rest looked up from reference TRBV18 and TRBJ2-7): NAGVMQNPRHLVRRRGQEARLRCSPMKGHSHVYWYRQLPEEGLKFMVYLQKENIIDESGMPKERFSAEFPKEGPSILRIQQVVRGDSAAYFCASSAGPPSYEQYFGPGTRLTVT.

V and J are TRBV6-5 and TRBJ2-1; 10 positions agree with TRBD2. There are 16 residues in the CDR3. Germline lookup yields CDR1 MNHEY and CDR2 SVGAGI. V lost 2 bases to trimming and J lost 4 bases; unmatched junction nucleotides: 5. CDR3 sequence (DNA): TGTGCCAGCAGTTACACTAGCGGGATCTTATACAATGAGCAGTTCTTC. As protein: CASSYTSGILYNEQFF.

The chain combines TRBV12-3 or TRBV12-4 with TRBJ1-4; D remains ambiguous. V lost 3 bases and J 8 bases, leaving 10 bases between the germline ends. The CDR3 extends over 13 amino acids. DNA of the CDR3: TGTGCCAGCAGTTTGGAGGGAAAGGAAAAACTGTTTTTT. Protein: CASSLEGKEKLFF.

The V gene is TRBV11-3, the J gene TRBJ2-1, with 7 bases aligning to TRBD1. The length of the CDR3 is 14 residues. Germline assignment: CDR1 SGHNT and CDR2 YENEEA. Unmatched junction bases numbered 4, after V lost 1 base and J lost 7 bases. CDR3 bases: TGTGCCAGCAGCTTAGGAGGGGGCGCAAATGAGCAGTTCTTC. It yields the protein CASSLGGGANEQFF.

The chain combines TRBV28 with TRBJ1-6; D is undetermined. Trimming removed 1 base from V and 19 bases from J, with 14 bases in between. Germline V CDR1 and CDR2: MDHEN, SYDVKM. The CDR3 is made up of 12 amino acids. The CDR3 is CASSLFPAGPHF. The DNA of the CDR3 is TGTGCCAGCAGTTTATTCCCAGCTGGGCCGCACTTT.

The chain carries TRBV2 and TRBJ2-1; D gene unclear. The CDR3 has 16 residues. V was cut by 4 bases and J by 0 bases, with 13 bases left in between. Germline V gives CDR1 SNHLY, CDR2 FYNNEI. The CDR3 sequence is CASSVLGPSSYNEQFF. In DNA, the CDR3 is TGTGCCAGCAGTGTGCTAGGTCCAAGCTCCTACAATGAGCAGTTCTTC.

The chain carries TRBV6-2 or TRBV6-3 and TRBJ1-2; tentatively, D is TRBD1 (5 bases). The germline CDR1 and CDR2 sequences are MNHEY and SVGEGT. The CDR3 is 15 amino acids. With 6 bases removed from V and 8 bases from J, the gap between germline ends came to 22 bases. The CDR3 DNA sequence: TGTGCCAGCAGCTCCAGGGTACAGAATCTTAGAGGCTACACCTTC. This sequence encodes CASSSRVQNLRGYTF.

The chain combines TRBV30 with TRBJ1-3; tentative D call: TRBD1 (5 bases). Deletions cut 3 bases from V and 4 bases from J, with 7 bases between. Per the germline V gene, CDR1 is GTSNPN and CDR2 is SVGIG (reference sequence). The CDR3 extends over 12 amino acids. CDR3 region: CAWRRQGNTIYF. The CDR3 nucleotides read TGTGCCTGGAGAAGACAGGGAAACACCATATATTTT. Looking up the rest from reference TRBV30 and TRBJ1-3 gives the full variable domain: SQTIHQWPATLVQPVGSPLSLECTVEGTSNPNLYWYRQAAGRGLQLLFYSVGIGQISSEVPQNLSASRPQDRQFILSSKKLLLSDSGFYLCAWRRQGNTIYFGEGSWLTVV.

The chain uses TRBV19 and TRBJ1-2; D is undetermined. There are 12 residues in the CDR3. The V end lost 10 bases, the J end lost 1 base, and 10 bases lay between the germline ends. CDR1 LNHDA and CDR2 SQIVND come from the germline V gene (reference sequence). CDR3 nucleotides: TGTGCCACCGTAGGAGGTAACTATGGCTACACCTTC. Its protein is CATVGGNYGYTF.